This T cell receptor (beta chain) was identified in a study of Ad26.COV2.S vaccination and SARS-CoV-2 variants. Whole-study context: Recipients of Ad26.COV2.S got it intramuscularly, once or twice 56 days apart.

Study-wide results and caveats: After vaccination, reports described spike-specific CD8+ and CD4+ T cell responses as showing substantial breadth. Individuals receiving vaccine had higher spike-specific TCR breadth than placebo recipients did.

The sample's treatment: about 20 received Ad26.COV2.S at low or high dose, single or two shots; roughly five received placebo; per-sample allocation not given. Repertoires come from day 63 after the first vaccine or placebo injection. About this clone: Its specificity is not known.

Sequencing was performed with immunoSEQ multiplex PCR; in TCRdb, only in-frame clones are kept and a portion is missing. The table shows some 480,000 clones, with roughly nine tenths occurring only once. The length of the CDR3 is 14 residues. V lost 6 bases and J 6 bases, leaving 14 bases between the germline ends. Germline V lookup: CDR1 MDHEN, CDR2 SYDVKM. This sequence was found in a person between 18 and 65 years old who received the Ad26.COV2.S COVID-19 vaccine or a placebo. The sample was peripheral blood, taken in a trial of Ad26.COV2.S vaccine versus placebo. The J gene is TRBJ2-2, the V gene TRBV28, with D tentatively TRBD2 (6 bases). CDR3 region: CASSQTSAAGELFF. The CDR3 DNA reads TGTGCCAGCAGCCAGACTAGTGCGGCCGGGGAGCTGTTTTTT.